The present T cell receptor beta chain was sequenced within a study of metastatic and nonmetastatic thyroid tumors. Overall study: Comparative analysis of repertoires was undertaken across blood and tumor or nodule tissue obtained from malignant and benign thyroid patients. Regarding the study as a whole: Versus benign nodules, malignant thyroid tumors reportedly had significantly higher TCR beta diversity, in blood and tumor.

In the authors' workflow: Building a distant-metastasis classifier for papillary thyroid cancer drew on CDR3 differences across clinicopathological groups. Via MiXCR, TCRdb re-called the PCR reads. TCRdb's processing, not the authors' own work, is the source of the V and J calls. The table has 23,000 or so clones, 20% to 25% seen once. Not a single patient had been given any form of treatment at any point before undergoing thyroid surgery. This clone was counted at least ten times. Its antigen is unknown. The CDR3 covers 18 residues. V lost 3 bases and J 1 base, leaving 17 bases between the germline ends. Germline V gene lookup returns CDR1 SGHRS and CDR2 YFSETQ.

Sequences were obtained from blood. The origin of this receptor is a male donor with papillary thyroid cancer or a benign thyroid nodule (not recorded which). Some clones in this sample may be carry-over from other donors' samples. The V and J genes are TRBV5-1 and TRBJ1-6; tentative D call: TRBD1 (5 bases). The CDR3 DNA sequence: TGCGCCAGCAGCTCGAATCCGGGGCCTGGATCCTATAATTCACCCCTCCACTTT. Its protein is CASSSNPGPGSYNSPLHF. The whole variable domain, remainder taken from reference TRBV5-1 and TRBJ1-6, is KAGVTQTPRYLIKTRGQQVTLSCSPISGHRSVSWYQQTPGQGLQFLFEYFSETQRNKGNFPGRFSGRQFSNSRSEMNVSTLELGDSALYLCASSSNPGPGSYNSPLHFGNGTRLTVT.